This T cell receptor beta chain was obtained from a study of graft-versus-host responses after intestinal transplantation. About the research overall: Anti-thymocyte globulin induction, then tacrolimus and steroids for roughly 3 years, went to all recipients. Regarding the study as a whole: Maximum circulating GvH clone levels tracked with early post-transplant HvG decreases. Detection of GvH clones occurred in recipient marrow, and some had their first appearance in ileum or blood.

The protocol was immunoSEQ multiplex PCR, while the TCRdb copy is restricted to in-frame clones and leaves out a portion. The data show about 120,000 clones, 90% seen once. The length of the CDR3 is 16 residues. V dropped 7 bases and J dropped 1 base, with 19 bases sitting between them. Germline loops: CDR1 SGHAT, CDR2 FQNNGV. In the case of this clone: Its antigen is currently unknown.

The chain links TRBV11-2 to TRBJ1-1, with a possible D match to TRBD1 (6 bases). The material was unstimulated CD4+ T cells sorted from spleen or lymph node cells, obtained before intestinal transplant. This receptor was taken from a human donor who received an intestinal transplant. CDR3 DNA sequence: TGTGCCAGCAACAGAAAGTTCAGGGACACGAACACTGAAGCTTTCTTT. Protein: CASNRKFRDTNTEAFF.